These 12 T cell receptor beta chains were sequenced from one sample in a study of Ad26.COV2.S vaccination and SARS-CoV-2 variants. Treatment indicated: about 20 received Ad26.COV2.S at low or high dose, single or two shots; several received placebo; per-sample allocation not given. Material that was analyzed had been drawn on day 63 after the first vaccine or placebo injection. Profiling relied on immunoSEQ multiplex PCR, and the TCRdb table lists in-frame clones only, not all of them. In the table there are hundreds of thousands of clones, around 90% of which are singletons. The sequenced sample was peripheral blood, obtained in a trial of Ad26.COV2.S vaccine versus placebo. The source is a person aged 18 to 59 who received the Ad26.COV2.S COVID-19 vaccine or a placebo.

The rearrangement uses TRBV30 and TRBJ2-7; TRBD2 agrees at 7 bases. The germline gives CDR1 GTSNPN, CDR2 SVGIG (reference sequence). Trimming removed 0 bases from V and 4 bases from J; junction bases left unmatched: 3. This CDR3 has 13 amino acids. CDR3 sequence reads: CAWSVGRGYEQYF. The CDR3 nucleotides are TGTGCCTGGAGTGTGGGGCGGGGGTACGAGCAGTACTTC. Full variable domain (rest looked up from reference TRBV30 and TRBJ2-7): SQTIHQWPATLVQPVGSPLSLECTVEGTSNPNLYWYRQAAGRGLQLLFYSVGIGQISSEVPQNLSASRPQDRQFILSSKKLLLSDSGFYLCAWSVGRGYEQYFGPGTRLTVT.

The sample holds one count of this clone. This specimen includes other DNA sequences encoding the same CDR3. The chain's CDR3 is CASSVEAGSNQPQHF. The CDR3 DNA sequence: TGTGCCAGCAGTGTGGAGGCCGGGAGCAATCAGCCCCAGCATTTT. The V and J genes are TRBV2 and TRBJ1-5, with D uncertain. V lost 4 bases and J lost 1, with 11 bases in between. In germline, CDR1 is SNHLY, CDR2 FYNNEI. The CDR3 totals 15 residues.

Of note for this clone: The sample has other DNA sequences that encode this CDR3 too. The chain is built from TRBV10-2 and TRBJ2-1, with D uncertain. CDR3 length: 11 amino acids. The germline V gene encodes CDR1 WSHSY and CDR2 SAAADI. Trimming cost V 4 bases and J 4 bases, with 2 bases left between them. For the CDR3, the DNA is TGCGCCAGCAGTGGGTACAATGAGCAGTTCTTC. Its protein product is CASSGYNEQFF.

The rearrangement joins TRBV11-2 to TRBJ1-4; 9 bases match TRBD1. Trimming took 5 bases from V and 7 from J; bases not matched to a gene: 5. The CDR3 is 14 amino acids. Germline V lookup: CDR1 SGHAT, CDR2 FQNNGV. The CDR3 nucleotides are TGTGCCAGCAGCCCGGGACAGGGTTTTGAAAAACTGTTTTTT. This encodes CASSPGQGFEKLFF.

The chain links TRBV18 to TRBJ2-5, with D possibly TRBD2 on 5 matching bases. The CDR3 length is 13 residues. The V gene's germline CDR1 is KGHSH and CDR2 LQKENI. The V gene lost 3 bases and the J gene lost 4 bases, with 9 bases spanning the gap. The CDR3 here is CASSPGVSETQYF. The CDR3 nucleotides read TGTGCCAGCTCACCGGGAGTATCAGAGACCCAGTACTTC.

To note about this clone: This same CDR3 is encoded by further DNA sequences in the sample. This chain joins TRBV7-2 and TRBJ1-5, with D uncertain. The CDR3 runs to 12 residues. Germline-derived CDR1 and CDR2 are SGHTA and FQGNSA. V lost 0 bases, J lost 7 bases, and 4 bases lay in between. The CDR3 DNA reads TGTGCCAGCAGCTTAGCCGGGCAGCCCCAGCATTTT. Residues: CASSLAGQPQHF.

The chain combines TRBV6-5 with TRBJ1-4, with D hard to call. Germline lookup yields CDR1 MNHEY and CDR2 SVGAGI. The CDR3 runs 15 residues. Trimming removed 6 bases at V and 5 bases at J, with 16 bases between. The CDR3 DNA sequence: TGTGCCAGCAGCCAAGACGGAGTAAGAAATGAAAAACTGTTTTTT. Translating it yields CASSQDGVRNEKLFF.

The chain couples TRBV3-1 (or the pseudogene TRBV3-2) to TRBJ2-1, with D perhaps assigned TRBD1 or TRBD2 (5 bases each). From germline, CDR1 is LGHDT and CDR2 YNNKEL (reference sequence). Trimming stripped 1 base from V and 6 bases from J, with 16 bases between. The CDR3 totals 16 residues. This chain's CDR3 is CASSQGRQRASNEQFF. For the CDR3, the DNA is TGTGCCAGCAGCCAAGGCCGACAGAGGGCCTCCAATGAGCAGTTCTTC.

This clone was picked up a small number of times. This chain uses TRBV19 with TRBJ1-5; D is possibly TRBD1 (5 bases). This CDR3 spans 16 amino acids. The germline V gene has CDR1 LNHDA and CDR2 SQIVND (reference sequence). V was trimmed by 5 bases and J by 4 bases, leaving 18 bases between them. Written as DNA, the CDR3 is TGTGCCAGTAGTTCCAAACCAGGGAGTCAGAATCAGCCCCAGCATTTT. This translates into CASSSKPGSQNQPQHF.

This chain links TRBV4-2 with TRBJ1-2; no clear D gene. The CDR3 runs 15 residues. Germline CDR1 reads LGHNA; CDR2 reads YNFKEQ. V was trimmed by 0 bases and J by 8 bases, leaving 16 bases between them. CDR3: CASSQDRTVRGGYTF. The CDR3 nucleotides are TGTGCCAGCAGCCAAGATCGGACGGTTCGGGGAGGCTACACCTTC.

This clone was seen just once. The rearrangement links TRBV5-4 to TRBJ1-3; D gene uncertain. Between the trimmed V and J ends, which lost 1 base and 0 bases, there was a span of 8 bases. The CDR3 is made up of 15 amino acids. The V gene's germline CDR1 is SGHNT and CDR2 YYREEE (reference sequence). The CDR3 DNA reads TGTGCCAGCAGCTTGAGGGCCTACTCTGGAAACACCATATATTTT. Protein: CASSLRAYSGNTIYF.

The table lists this clone with a few counts. Other nucleotide sequences from this sample produce the same CDR3. The chain joins TRBV11-2 to TRBJ2-7; no definite D call. Trimming took off 1 base at V and 0 bases at J, with 4 bases between the two ends. The germline gives CDR1 SGHAT, CDR2 FQNNGV. The CDR3 is 13 residues long. DNA of the CDR3: TGTGCCAGCAGCTTAGGACGCTCCTACGAGCAGTACTTC. Its translation is CASSLGRSYEQYF.